This T cell receptor beta chain was sequenced during a study of T cell changes during pregnancy in multiple sclerosis. Sequenced by immunoSEQ multiplex PCR; TCRdb stores in-frame clones only, minus some. The sample includes some 80,000 clones, under 95% seen only once; the top ten take 1.4%. Turning to this clone: At one of its ends the junction is not consistent with the germline gene, which may arise from a read error.

This specimen consisted of peripheral blood, obtained before pregnancy. This TCR was recovered from a female donor with multiple sclerosis, enrolled in a pregnancy study.

This CDR3 is CASSLLPQRPRGEQYF. In nucleotides, the CDR3 is TGTGCTAGCAGCTTGCTCCCTCAACGACCAAGGGGCGAGCAGTACTTC. V usage is TRBV7-7 and J usage is TRBJ2-7, with D possibly being TRBD1 (5 bases). The germline CDR1 and CDR2 sequences are SSHAT and FNYEAQ (reference sequence). This CDR3 is 16 amino acids long.